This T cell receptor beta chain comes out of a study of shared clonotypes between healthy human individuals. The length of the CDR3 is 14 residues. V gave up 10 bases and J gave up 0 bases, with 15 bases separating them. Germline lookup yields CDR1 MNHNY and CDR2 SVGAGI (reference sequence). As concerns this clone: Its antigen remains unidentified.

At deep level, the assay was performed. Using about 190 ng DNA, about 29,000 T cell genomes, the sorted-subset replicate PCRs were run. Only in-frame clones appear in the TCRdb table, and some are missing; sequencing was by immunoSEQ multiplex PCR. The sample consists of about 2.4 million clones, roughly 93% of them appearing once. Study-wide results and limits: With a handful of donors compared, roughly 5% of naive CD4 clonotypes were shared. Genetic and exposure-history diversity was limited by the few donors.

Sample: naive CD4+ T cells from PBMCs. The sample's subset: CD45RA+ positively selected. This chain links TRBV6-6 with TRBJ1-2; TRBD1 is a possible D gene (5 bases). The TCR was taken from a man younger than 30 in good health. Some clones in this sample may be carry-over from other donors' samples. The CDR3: CATTDSQTNYGYTF. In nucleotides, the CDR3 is TGTGCCACCACAGACAGCCAAACTAACTATGGCTACACCTTC.